The text below deals with one T cell receptor beta chain. The V gene's germline CDR1 is GTSNPN and CDR2 SVGIG (reference sequence). This CDR3 contains 10 residues. Trimming stripped 6 bases from V and 8 bases from J, with 10 bases between. The sample comes from a study of OX40 agonist ivuxolimab in advanced cancers. Clones were read by immunoSEQ multiplex PCR, and TCRdb kept only the in-frame ones, dropping some. The sample lists some 64,000 clones; 80% to 95% were seen once. The receptor was isolated from an adult with an advanced solid tumor such as melanoma, head and neck, liver or kidney cancer. Sample: CD4+ or CD8+ T cells sorted from blood, taken in a trial of the OX40 agonist ivuxolimab. The chain couples TRBV30 to TRBJ1-2; D not resolved. The CDR3 bases are TGTGCCTGTCTCGGGGAAGGCTACACCTTC. Its protein product is CACLGEGYTF.